These T cell receptor beta chains were read from a single sample in a study of blood T cells in healthy people across ages. From the 5' RACE reads, TCRdb called clonotypes with MiXCR, one entry per CDR3 protein. Here the sample spans 850,000 to 1,000,000 distinct CDR3 sequences, roughly 50% being singletons. The sequencing input was blood. All receptors come from a woman aged 60-75 years in good health. The CDR3 runs from the conserved cysteine through the conserved F or W. Each record gives: clone size, D gene, J gene, V gene, CDR3 protein, CDR3 DNA. The D gene is left open where the match is weak. A row's size may be missing; if present it is once, few, many or a size class.

size: NA; D: NA; J: TRBJ2-1; V: TRBV12-3/TRBV12-4; CDR3: CASSLRETNEQFF; DNA: TGTGCCAGCAGTTTAAGGGAAACCAATGAGCAGTTCTTC
size: NA; D: NA; J: TRBJ2-7; V: TRBV7-9; CDR3: CASSMDGIHPYEQYF; DNA: TGTGCCAGCAGCATGGACGGAATCCACCCCTACGAGCAGTACTTC
size: NA; D: NA; J: TRBJ2-3; V: TRBV12-3/TRBV12-4; CDR3: CASSLFGLTTDTQYF; DNA: TGTGCCAGCAGTTTATTCGGACTAACCACAGATACGCAGTATTTT
size: NA; D: NA; J: TRBJ2-7; V: TRBV20-1; CDR3: CSARDGGLNEQYF; DNA: TGCAGTGCTAGAGATGGCGGTTTGAACGAGCAGTACTTC
size: NA; D: TRBD2; J: TRBJ2-7; V: TRBV7-9; CDR3: CASSFTQTSGGMTYEQYF; DNA: TGTGCCAGCAGCTTTACCCAGACTAGCGGGGGGATGACCTACGAGCAGTACTTC
size: NA; D: TRBD2; J: TRBJ2-1; V: TRBV28; CDR3: CASSLGTRASNEQFF; DNA: TGTGCCAGCAGCCTCGGGACTAGGGCCTCAAATGAGCAGTTCTTC
size: NA; D: NA; J: TRBJ1-2; V: TRBV11-3; CDR3: CASSPGPGGGHTF; DNA: TGTGCCAGCAGCCCCGGACCCGGGGGTGGCCACACCTTC
size: NA; D: NA; J: TRBJ2-5; V: TRBV18; CDR3: CASSSQGKETQYF; DNA: TGTGCCAGCTCATCGCAGGGTAAAGAGACCCAGTACTTC
size: NA; D: TRBD2; J: TRBJ2-7; V: TRBV6-1; CDR3: CASISGTIAYEQYF; DNA: TGTGCCAGCATATCGGGGACTATAGCCTACGAGCAGTACTTC
size: NA; D: NA; J: TRBJ2-7; V: TRBV4-3; CDR3: CASSFMRNYEQYF; DNA: TGCGCCAGCAGCTTTATGCGGAACTACGAGCAGTACTTC
size: NA; D: NA; J: TRBJ2-1; V: TRBV20-1; CDR3: CSARDPRASSNEQFF; DNA: TGCAGTGCTAGAGATCCCCGGGCTAGCAGTAATGAGCAGTTCTTC
size: few; D: TRBD1; J: TRBJ2-7; V: TRBV7-9; CDR3: CASSPGQAPTYEQYF; DNA: TGTGCCAGCAGCCCAGGACAGGCGCCCACCTACGAGCAGTACTTC
size: NA; D: NA; J: TRBJ2-1; V: TRBV20-1; CDR3: CSARPLRPSSYNEQFF; DNA: TGCAGTGCTAGACCTCTGCGGCCAAGCTCCTACAATGAGCAGTTCTTC
size: NA; D: TRBD2; J: TRBJ2-3; V: TRBV19; CDR3: CASSPHEAGGLDTQYF; DNA: TGTGCCAGTAGTCCCCACGAGGCGGGAGGACTAGATACGCAGTATTTT
size: NA; D: TRBD1; J: TRBJ2-5; V: TRBV20-1; CDR3: CSASTGPQETQYF; DNA: TGCAGTGCCTCGACAGGGCCCCAAGAGACCCAGTACTTC
size: NA; D: NA; J: TRBJ1-2; V: TRBV27; CDR3: CASSSVPNSLGDGYTF; DNA: TGTGCCAGCAGTTCGGTCCCGAACAGCCTTGGCGATGGCTACACCTTC
size: NA; D: NA; J: TRBJ2-7; V: TRBV10-3; CDR3: CAISTPTSSYEQYF; DNA: TGTGCCATCAGCACACCGACCAGCTCCTACGAGCAGTACTTC
size: NA; D: TRBD1; J: TRBJ1-2; V: TRBV4-1; CDR3: CASSRGQGVENGYTF; DNA: TGCGCCAGCAGCCGAGGACAGGGCGTAGAGAATGGCTACACCTTC
size: few; D: TRBD2; J: TRBJ2-1; V: TRBV5-6; CDR3: CASSLGAGGLGEQFF; DNA: TGTGCCAGCAGTTTGGGGGCGGGAGGCCTCGGTGAGCAGTTCTTC
size: NA; D: NA; J: TRBJ2-5; V: TRBV10-3; CDR3: CAISESSWGTANEQYF; DNA: TGTGCCATCAGTGAGTCGAGTTGGGGGACTGCCAATGAGCAGTACTTC
size: few; D: NA; J: TRBJ2-7; V: TRBV21-1; CDR3: CASKAGYYEQYF; DNA: TGTGCCAGCAAGGCAGGTTACTACGAGCAGTACTTC
size: few; D: NA; J: TRBJ2-7; V: TRBV6-2/TRBV6-3; CDR3: CASSFHGEYYEQYF; DNA: TGTGCCAGCAGCTTCCACGGGGAGTACTACGAGCAGTACTTC
size: once; D: NA; J: TRBJ2-5; V: TRBV9; CDR3: CASSNSDQETQYF; DNA: TGTGCCAGCAGCAATAGCGACCAAGAGACCCAGTACTTC